Given below is one T cell receptor beta chain in context. Antigen specificity is unknown. The assay was immunoSEQ multiplex PCR, and TCRdb's table has in-frame clones only and misses some. The table lists about 90,000 clones, just under 90% of them singletons. The record originates from a study of OX40 agonist ivuxolimab in advanced cancers. Study-wide points: Expanded clones were, on average, more numerous among CD8+ T cells than CD4+.

V was shortened by 10 bases and J by 0 bases, with 9 bases between the two germline ends. The length of the CDR3 is 12 residues. Germline V gene lookup returns CDR1 SEHNR and CDR2 FQNEAQ (reference sequence). Sequenced material: CD4+ or CD8+ T cells sorted from blood, taken in a trial of the OX40 agonist ivuxolimab. V gene TRBV7-9 combines with J gene TRBJ1-2; D may be TRBD1 (5 bases). This TCR was recovered from an adult with an advanced solid tumor such as melanoma, head and neck, liver or kidney cancer. The CDR3, as DNA: TGTGCCACCGAGACAGCTAACTATGGCTACACCTTC. The encoded protein is CATETANYGYTF.